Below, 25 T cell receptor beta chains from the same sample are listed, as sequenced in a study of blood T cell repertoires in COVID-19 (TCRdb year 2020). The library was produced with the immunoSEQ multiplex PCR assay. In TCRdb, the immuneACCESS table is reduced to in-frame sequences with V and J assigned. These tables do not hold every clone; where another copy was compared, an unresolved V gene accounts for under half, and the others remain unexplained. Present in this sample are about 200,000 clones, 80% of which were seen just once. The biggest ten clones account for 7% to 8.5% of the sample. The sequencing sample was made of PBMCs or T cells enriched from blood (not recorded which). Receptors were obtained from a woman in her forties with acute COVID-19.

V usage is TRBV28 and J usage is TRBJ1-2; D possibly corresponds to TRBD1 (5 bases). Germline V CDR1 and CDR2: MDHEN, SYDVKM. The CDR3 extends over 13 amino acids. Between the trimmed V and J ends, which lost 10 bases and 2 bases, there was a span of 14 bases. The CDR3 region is CAIQDKPNYGYTF. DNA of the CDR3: TGTGCCATCCAGGACAAGCCAAACTATGGCTACACCTTC.

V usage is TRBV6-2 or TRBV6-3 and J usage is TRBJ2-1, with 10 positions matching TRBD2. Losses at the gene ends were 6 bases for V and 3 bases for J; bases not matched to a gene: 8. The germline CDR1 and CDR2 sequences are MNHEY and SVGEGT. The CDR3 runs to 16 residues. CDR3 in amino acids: CASSRPRTSGYNEQFF. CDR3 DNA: TGTGCCAGCAGCCGCCCCCGGACTAGCGGCTACAATGAGCAGTTCTTC.

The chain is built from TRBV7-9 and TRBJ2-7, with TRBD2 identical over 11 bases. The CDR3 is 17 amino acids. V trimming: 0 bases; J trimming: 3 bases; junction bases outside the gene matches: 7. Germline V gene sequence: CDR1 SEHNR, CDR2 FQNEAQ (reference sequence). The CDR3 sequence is CASSLARASGRLYEQYF. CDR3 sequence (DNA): TGTGCCAGCAGCTTAGCTCGGGCTAGCGGGAGGCTCTACGAGCAGTACTTC.

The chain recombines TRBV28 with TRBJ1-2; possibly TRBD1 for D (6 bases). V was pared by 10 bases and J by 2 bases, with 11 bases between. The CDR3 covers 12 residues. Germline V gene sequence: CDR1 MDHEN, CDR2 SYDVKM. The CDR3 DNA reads TGTGCCACCAAGCAGGGGAACTATGGCTACACCTTC. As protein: CATKQGNYGYTF.

This chain's CDR3 is CASRSRGSTQYF. CDR3 bases: TGTGCCAGCAGGAGCAGGGGCTCGACGCAGTATTTT. This sequence joins TRBV27 and TRBJ2-3; D might be TRBD1 (6 bases). Per germline, CDR1 MNHEY and CDR2 SMNVEV (reference sequence). There are 12 residues in the CDR3. V was shortened by 6 bases and J by 9 bases, with 13 bases between the two germline ends.

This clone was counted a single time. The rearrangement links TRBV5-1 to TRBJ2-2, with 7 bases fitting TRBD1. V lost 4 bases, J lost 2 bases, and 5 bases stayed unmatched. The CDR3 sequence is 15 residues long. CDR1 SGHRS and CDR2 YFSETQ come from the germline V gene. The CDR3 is CASSNWDSNTGELFF. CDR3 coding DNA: TGCGCCAGCAGCAATTGGGACAGCAACACCGGGGAGCTGTTTTTT.

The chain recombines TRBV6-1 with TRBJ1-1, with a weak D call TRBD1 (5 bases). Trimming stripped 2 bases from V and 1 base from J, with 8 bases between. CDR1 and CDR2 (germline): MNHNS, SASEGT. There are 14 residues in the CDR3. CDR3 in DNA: TGTGCCAGCAGTGAACAGGGTTGGAACACTGAAGCTTTCTTT. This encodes CASSEQGWNTEAFF.

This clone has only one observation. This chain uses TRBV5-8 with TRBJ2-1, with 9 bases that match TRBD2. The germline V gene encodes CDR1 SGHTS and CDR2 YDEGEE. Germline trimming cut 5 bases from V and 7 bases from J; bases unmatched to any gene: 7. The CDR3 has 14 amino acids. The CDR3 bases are TGTGCCAGCAGTCCAGGACTAGCGCCAAATGAGCAGTTCTTC. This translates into CASSPGLAPNEQFF.

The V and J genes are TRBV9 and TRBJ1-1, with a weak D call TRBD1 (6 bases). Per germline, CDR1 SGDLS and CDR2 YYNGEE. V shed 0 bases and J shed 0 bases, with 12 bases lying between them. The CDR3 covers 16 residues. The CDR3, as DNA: TGTGCCAGCAGCGTAGATGGGGGGGCGATGAACACTGAAGCTTTCTTT. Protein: CASSVDGGAMNTEAFF.

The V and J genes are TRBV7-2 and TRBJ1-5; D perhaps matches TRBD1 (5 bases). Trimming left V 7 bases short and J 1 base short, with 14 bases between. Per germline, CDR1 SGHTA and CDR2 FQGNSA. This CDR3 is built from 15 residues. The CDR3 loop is CASNLGQGSNQPQHF. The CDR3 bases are TGTGCCAGCAACCTGGGGCAGGGAAGCAATCAGCCCCAGCATTTT.

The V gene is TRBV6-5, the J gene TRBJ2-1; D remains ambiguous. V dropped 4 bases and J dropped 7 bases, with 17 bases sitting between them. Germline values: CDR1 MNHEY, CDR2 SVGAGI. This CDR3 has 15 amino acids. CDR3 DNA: TGTGCCAGCAGTTTACGCACAGATTGGGTTAATGAGCAGTTCTTC. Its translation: CASSLRTDWVNEQFF.

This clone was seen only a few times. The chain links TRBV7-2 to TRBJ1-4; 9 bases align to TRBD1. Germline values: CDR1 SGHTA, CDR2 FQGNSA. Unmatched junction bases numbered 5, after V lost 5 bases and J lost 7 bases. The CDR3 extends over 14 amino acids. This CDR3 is CASSVQGASEKLFF. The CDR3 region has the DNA TGTGCCAGCAGCGTACAGGGGGCAAGTGAAAAACTGTTTTTT.

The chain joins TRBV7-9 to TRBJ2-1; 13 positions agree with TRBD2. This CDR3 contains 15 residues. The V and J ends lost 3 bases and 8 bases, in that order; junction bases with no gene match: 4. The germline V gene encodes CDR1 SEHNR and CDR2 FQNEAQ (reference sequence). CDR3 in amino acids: CASSLIGLAGDEQFF. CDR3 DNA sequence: TGTGCCAGCAGCTTGATCGGACTAGCGGGAGATGAGCAGTTCTTC. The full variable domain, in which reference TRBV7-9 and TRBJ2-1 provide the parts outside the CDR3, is DTGVSQNPRHKITKRGQNVTFRCDPISEHNRLYWYRQTLGQGPEFLTYFQNEAQLEKSRLLSDRFSAERPKGSFSTLEIQRTEQGDSAMYLCASSLIGLAGDEQFFGPGTRLTVL.

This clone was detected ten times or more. The CDR3 is CASSSRVTGELFF. DNA of the CDR3: TGTGCCAGCAGTTCCAGGGTCACCGGGGAGCTGTTTTTT. V gene TRBV27 combines with J gene TRBJ2-2, with D possibly matching TRBD1 (5 bases). Deletions cut 4 bases from V and 4 bases from J, with 7 bases between. Per germline, CDR1 MNHEY and CDR2 SMNVEV (reference sequence). CDR3 length: 13 residues.

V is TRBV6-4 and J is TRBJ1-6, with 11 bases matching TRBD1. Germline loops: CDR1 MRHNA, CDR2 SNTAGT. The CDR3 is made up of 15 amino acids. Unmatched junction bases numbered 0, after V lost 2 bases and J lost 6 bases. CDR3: CASSDGTGGNSPLHF. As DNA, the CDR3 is TGTGCCAGCAGTGACGGGACAGGGGGTAATTCACCCCTCCACTTT.

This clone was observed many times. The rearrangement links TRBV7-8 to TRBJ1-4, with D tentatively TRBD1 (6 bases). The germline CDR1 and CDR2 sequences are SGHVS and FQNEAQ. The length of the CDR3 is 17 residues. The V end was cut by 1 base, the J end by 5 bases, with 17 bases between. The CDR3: CASSLGVVGHQNEKLFF. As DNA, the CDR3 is TGTGCCAGCAGCTTAGGTGTCGTGGGACACCAGAATGAAAAACTGTTTTTT.

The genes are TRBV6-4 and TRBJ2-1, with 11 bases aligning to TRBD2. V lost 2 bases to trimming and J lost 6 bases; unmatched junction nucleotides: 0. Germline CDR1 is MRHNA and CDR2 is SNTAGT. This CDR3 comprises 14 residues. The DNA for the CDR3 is TGTGCCAGCAGTGACCTAGCGGGAGGCAATGAGCAGTTCTTC. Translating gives CASSDLAGGNEQFF.

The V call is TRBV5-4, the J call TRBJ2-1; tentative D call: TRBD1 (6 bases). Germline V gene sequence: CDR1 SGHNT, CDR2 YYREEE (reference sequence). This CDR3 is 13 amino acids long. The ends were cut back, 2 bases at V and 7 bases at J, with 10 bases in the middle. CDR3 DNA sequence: TGTGCCAGCAGCTTTAGACAGGTAAATGAGCAGTTCTTC. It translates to CASSFRQVNEQFF.

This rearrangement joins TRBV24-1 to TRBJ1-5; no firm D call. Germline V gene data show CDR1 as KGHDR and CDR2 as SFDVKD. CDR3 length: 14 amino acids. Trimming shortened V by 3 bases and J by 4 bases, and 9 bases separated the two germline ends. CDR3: CATSDPELNQPQHF. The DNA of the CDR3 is TGTGCCACCAGTGATCCGGAGCTGAATCAGCCCCAGCATTTT.

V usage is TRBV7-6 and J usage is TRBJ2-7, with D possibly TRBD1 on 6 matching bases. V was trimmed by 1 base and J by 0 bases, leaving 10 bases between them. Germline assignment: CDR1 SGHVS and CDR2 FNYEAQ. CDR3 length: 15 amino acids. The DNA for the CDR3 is TGTGCCAGCAGCTTAGGACAGGAGCCCTCCTACGAGCAGTACTTC. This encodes CASSLGQEPSYEQYF. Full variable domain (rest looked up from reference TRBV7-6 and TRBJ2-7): GAGVSQSPRYKVTKRGQDVALRCDPISGHVSLYWYRQALGQGPEFLTYFNYEAQQDKSGLPNDRFSAERPEGSISTLTIQRTEQRDSAMYRCASSLGQEPSYEQYFGPGTRLTVT.

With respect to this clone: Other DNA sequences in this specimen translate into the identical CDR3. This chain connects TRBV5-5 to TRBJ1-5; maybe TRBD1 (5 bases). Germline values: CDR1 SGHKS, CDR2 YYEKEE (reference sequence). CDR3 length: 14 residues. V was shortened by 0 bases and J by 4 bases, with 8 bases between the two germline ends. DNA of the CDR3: TGTGCCAGCAGCTTGGCCGGGGGAAATCAGCCCCAGCATTTT. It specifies CASSLAGGNQPQHF.

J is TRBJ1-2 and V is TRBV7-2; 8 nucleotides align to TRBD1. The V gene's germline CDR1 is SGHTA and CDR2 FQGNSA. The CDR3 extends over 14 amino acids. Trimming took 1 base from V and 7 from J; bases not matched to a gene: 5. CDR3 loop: CASSLGAGGRGYTF. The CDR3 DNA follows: TGTGCCAGCAGCTTAGGGGCAGGGGGCCGTGGCTACACCTTC. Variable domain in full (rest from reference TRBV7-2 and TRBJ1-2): GAGVSQSPSNKVTEKGKDVELRCDPISGHTALYWYRQSLGQGLEFLIYFQGNSAPDKSGLPSDRFSAERTGGSVSTLTIQRTQQEDSAVYLCASSLGAGGRGYTFGSGTRLTVV.

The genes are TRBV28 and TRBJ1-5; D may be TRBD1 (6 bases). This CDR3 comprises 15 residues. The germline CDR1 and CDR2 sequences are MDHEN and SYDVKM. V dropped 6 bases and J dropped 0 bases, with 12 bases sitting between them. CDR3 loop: CASRKYRDSNQPQHF. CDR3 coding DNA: TGTGCCAGCAGAAAATACAGGGATAGCAATCAGCCCCAGCATTTT.

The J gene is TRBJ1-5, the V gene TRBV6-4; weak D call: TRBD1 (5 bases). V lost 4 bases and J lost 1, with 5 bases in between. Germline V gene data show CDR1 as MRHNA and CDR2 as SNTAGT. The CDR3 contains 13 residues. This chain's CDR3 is CASSAGSNQPQHF. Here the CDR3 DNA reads TGTGCCAGCAGTGCAGGGAGCAATCAGCCCCAGCATTTT.

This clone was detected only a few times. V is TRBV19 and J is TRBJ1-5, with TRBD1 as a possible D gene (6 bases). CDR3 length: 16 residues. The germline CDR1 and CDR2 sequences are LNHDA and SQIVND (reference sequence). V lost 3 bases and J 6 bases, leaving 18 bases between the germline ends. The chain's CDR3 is CASSIGGQNWGQPQHF. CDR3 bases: TGTGCCAGTAGTATCGGAGGACAGAATTGGGGTCAGCCCCAGCATTTT.